This T cell receptor beta chain was identified during a study of blood T cell repertoires in COVID-19. The V gene lost 0 bases and the J gene lost 3 bases, with 3 bases spanning the gap. CDR1 LNHNV and CDR2 YYDKDF come from the germline V gene (reference sequence). The CDR3 runs 12 residues. Clones were sequenced by immunoSEQ multiplex PCR, and TCRdb holds only the in-frame ones, with some missing. This sample carries fewer than 200,000 clones, 80% to 90% of them seen once, and the ten largest clones take roughly 9%. Cohort 3 recovered donors had two negative PCRs, clearance, or symptom resolution. Sequencing input: PBMCs or T cells enriched from blood (not recorded which). The receptor was isolated from a woman between 18 and 29 years old who had recovered from COVID-19. The J gene is TRBJ2-7, the V gene TRBV15; D is uncertain. CDR3 sequence: CATSREYYEQYF. The CDR3 nucleotides read TGTGCCACCAGCAGAGAGTACTACGAGCAGTACTTC.